The rows below give T cell receptor beta chains drawn from one sample of a study of CXCR3-negative and CXCR3-positive naive CD8 T cells. From its re-call of the 5' RACE reads, TCRdb lists each CDR3 protein once, without DNA. This sample contains approximately 88,000 distinct CDR3 sequences. The specimen was naive CXCR3+ CD8+ T cells from blood. Receptor source: a human donor in good health. Some clones in this sample may be carry-over from other donors' samples. Both conserved end residues are part of each CDR3.

j_gene: TRBJ1-5; v_gene: TRBV12-3/TRBV12-4; CDR3aa: CASSFPGDQPQHF
j_gene: TRBJ2-5; v_gene: TRBV5-5; CDR3aa: CASSLWPGTGEETQYF
j_gene: TRBJ2-7; v_gene: TRBV6-2/TRBV6-3; CDR3aa: CVSREQGAISYEQYF
j_gene: TRBJ2-7; v_gene: TRBV29-1; CDR3aa: CSVRTGDGYEQYF
j_gene: TRBJ1-1; v_gene: TRBV12-5; CDR3aa: CASGLPPGTGASTEAFF
j_gene: TRBJ2-1; v_gene: TRBV27; CDR3aa: CASSPISAPTSGGFF
j_gene: TRBJ2-1; v_gene: TRBV28; CDR3aa: CASSFPPPGLLRRSYNEQFF
j_gene: TRBJ1-1; v_gene: TRBV27; CDR3aa: CASSLAKDTEAFF
j_gene: TRBJ2-7; v_gene: TRBV6-2/TRBV6-3; CDR3aa: CASSPSTEQYF
j_gene: TRBJ2-5; v_gene: TRBV4-1; CDR3aa: CASSQEWTGSGETQYF
j_gene: TRBJ1-2; v_gene: TRBV5-1; CDR3aa: CASSLAGISGYTF
j_gene: TRBJ2-2; v_gene: TRBV20-1; CDR3aa: CSARSPTSGDTGELFF
j_gene: TRBJ1-1; v_gene: TRBV29-1; CDR3aa: CSAKTGLNTEAFF